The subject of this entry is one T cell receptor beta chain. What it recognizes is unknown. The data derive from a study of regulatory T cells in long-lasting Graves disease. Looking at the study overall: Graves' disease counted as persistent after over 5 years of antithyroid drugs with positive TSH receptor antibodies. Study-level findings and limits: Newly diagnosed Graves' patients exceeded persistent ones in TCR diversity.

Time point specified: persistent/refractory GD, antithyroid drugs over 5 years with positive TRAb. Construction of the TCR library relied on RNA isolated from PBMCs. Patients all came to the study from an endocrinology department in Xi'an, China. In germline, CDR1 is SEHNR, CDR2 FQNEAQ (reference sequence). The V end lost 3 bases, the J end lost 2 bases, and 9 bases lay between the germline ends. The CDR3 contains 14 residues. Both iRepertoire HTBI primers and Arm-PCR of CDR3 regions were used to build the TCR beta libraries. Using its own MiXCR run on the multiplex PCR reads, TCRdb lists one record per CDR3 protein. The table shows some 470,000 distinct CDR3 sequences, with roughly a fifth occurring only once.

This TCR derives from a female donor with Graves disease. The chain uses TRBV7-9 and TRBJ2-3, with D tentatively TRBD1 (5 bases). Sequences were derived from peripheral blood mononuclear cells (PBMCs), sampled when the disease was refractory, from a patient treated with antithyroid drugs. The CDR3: CASSFDRSTDTQYF. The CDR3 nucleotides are TGTGCCAGCAGCTTCGACAGATCCACAGATACGCAGTATTTT.